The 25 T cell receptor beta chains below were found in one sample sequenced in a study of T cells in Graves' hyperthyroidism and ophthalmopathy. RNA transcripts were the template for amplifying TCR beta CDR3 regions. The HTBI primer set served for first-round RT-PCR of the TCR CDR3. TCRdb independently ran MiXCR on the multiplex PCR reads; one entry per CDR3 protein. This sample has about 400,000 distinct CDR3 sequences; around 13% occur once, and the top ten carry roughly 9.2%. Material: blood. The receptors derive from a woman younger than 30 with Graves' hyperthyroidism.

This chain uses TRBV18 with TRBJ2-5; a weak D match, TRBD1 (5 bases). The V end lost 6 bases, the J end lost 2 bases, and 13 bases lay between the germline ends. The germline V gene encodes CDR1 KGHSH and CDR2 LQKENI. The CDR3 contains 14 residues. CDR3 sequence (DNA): TGTGCCAGCTCGCGTACAGGATCGCAAGAGACCCAGTACTTC. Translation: CASSRTGSQETQYF.

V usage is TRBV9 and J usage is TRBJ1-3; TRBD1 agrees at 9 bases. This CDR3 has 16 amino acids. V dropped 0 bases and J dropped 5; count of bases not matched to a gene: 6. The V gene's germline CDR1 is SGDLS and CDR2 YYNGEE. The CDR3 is CASSVGSGTGRNTIYF. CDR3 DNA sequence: TGTGCCAGCAGCGTAGGATCAGGGACAGGGAGAAACACCATATATTTT.

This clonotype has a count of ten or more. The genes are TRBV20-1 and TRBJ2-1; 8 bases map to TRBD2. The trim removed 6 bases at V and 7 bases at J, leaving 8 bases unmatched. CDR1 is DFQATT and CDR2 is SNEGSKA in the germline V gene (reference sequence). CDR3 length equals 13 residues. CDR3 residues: CSAGEGGRNEQFF. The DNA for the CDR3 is TGCAGTGCGGGGGAGGGCGGGAGGAATGAGCAGTTCTTC.

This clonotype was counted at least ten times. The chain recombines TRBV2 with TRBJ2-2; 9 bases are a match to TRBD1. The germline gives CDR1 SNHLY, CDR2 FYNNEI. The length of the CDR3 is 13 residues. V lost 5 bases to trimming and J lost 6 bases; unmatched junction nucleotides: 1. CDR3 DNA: TGTGCCAGCAGTCGACAGGGGGCCGGGGAGCTGTTTTTT. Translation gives CASSRQGAGELFF. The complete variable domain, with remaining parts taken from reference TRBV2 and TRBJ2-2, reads EPEVTQTPSHQVTQMGQEVILRCVPISNHLYFYWYRQILGQKVEFLVSFYNNEISEKSEIFDDQFSVERPDGSNFTLKIRSTKLEDSAMYFCASSRQGAGELFFGEGSRLTVL.

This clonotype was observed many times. This chain's CDR3 is CASSLGWLEFGELFF. CDR3 coding DNA: TGTGCCAGCAGCTTAGGATGGCTGGAATTCGGGGAGCTGTTTTTT. The chain has TRBV7-8 and TRBJ2-2, with D uncertain. The CDR3 covers 15 residues. The V gene's germline CDR1 is SGHVS and CDR2 FQNEAQ. V was cut by 1 base and J by 7 bases, with 13 bases left in between.

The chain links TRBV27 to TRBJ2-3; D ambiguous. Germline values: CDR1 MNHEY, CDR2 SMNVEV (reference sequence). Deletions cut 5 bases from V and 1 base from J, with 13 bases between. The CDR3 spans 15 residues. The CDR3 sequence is CASSPRRAGTDTQYF. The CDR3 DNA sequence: TGTGCCAGCAGTCCGCGACGGGCAGGCACAGATACGCAGTATTTT.

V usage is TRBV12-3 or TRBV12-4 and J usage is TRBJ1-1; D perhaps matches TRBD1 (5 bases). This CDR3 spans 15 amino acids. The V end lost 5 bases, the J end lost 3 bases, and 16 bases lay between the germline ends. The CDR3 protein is CASSRGEGQHTEAFF. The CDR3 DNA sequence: TGTGCCAGCAGTCGGGGGGAGGGGCAGCACACTGAAGCTTTCTTT.

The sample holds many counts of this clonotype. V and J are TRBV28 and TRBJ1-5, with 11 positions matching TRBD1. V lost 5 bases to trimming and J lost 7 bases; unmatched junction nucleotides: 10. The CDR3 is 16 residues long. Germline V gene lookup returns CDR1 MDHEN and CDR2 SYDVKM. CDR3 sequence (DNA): TGTGCCAGCAGTCCCGGACAGGGGGCAGGAGGCCAGCCCCAGCATTTT. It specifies CASSPGQGAGGQPQHF.

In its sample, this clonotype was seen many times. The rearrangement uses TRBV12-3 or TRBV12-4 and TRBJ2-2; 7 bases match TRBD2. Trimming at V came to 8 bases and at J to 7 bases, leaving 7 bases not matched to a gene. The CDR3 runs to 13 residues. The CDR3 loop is CASRTRSSGELFF. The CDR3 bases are TGTGCCAGCCGGACTAGATCAAGCGGGGAGCTGTTTTTT.

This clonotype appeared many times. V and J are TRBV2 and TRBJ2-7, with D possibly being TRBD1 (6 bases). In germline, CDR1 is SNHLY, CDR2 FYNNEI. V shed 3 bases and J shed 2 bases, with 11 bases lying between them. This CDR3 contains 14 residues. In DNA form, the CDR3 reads TGTGCCAGCAGTGACCCCAGGGGACCCTACGAGCAGTACTTC. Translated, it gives CASSDPRGPYEQYF.

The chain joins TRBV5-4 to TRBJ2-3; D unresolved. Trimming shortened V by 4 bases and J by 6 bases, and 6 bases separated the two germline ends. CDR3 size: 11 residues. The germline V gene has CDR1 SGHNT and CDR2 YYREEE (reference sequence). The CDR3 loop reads CASSRVDTQYF. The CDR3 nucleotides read TGTGCCAGCAGCCGCGTGGATACGCAGTATTTT.

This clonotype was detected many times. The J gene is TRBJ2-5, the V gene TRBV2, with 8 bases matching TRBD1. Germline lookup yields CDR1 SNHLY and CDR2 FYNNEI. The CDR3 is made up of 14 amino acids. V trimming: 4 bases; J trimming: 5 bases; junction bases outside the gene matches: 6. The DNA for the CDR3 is TGTGCCAGCAGTGGGACAGGGTCAGGGGAGACCCAGTACTTC. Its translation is CASSGTGSGETQYF.

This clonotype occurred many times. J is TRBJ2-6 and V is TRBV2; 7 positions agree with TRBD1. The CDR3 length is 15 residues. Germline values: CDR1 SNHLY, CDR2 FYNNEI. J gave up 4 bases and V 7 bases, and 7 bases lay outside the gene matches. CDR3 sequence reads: CASNTGQVGANVLTF. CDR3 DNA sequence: TGTGCCAGCAACACTGGACAGGTCGGGGCCAACGTCCTGACTTTC.

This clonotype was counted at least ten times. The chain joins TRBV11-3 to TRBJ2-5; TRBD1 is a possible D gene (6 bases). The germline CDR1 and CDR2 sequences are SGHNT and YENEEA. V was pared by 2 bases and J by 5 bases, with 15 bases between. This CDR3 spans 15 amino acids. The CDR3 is CASSLSPGAGETQYF. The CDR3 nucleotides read TGTGCCAGCAGCTTATCCCCAGGGGCAGGCGAGACCCAGTACTTC.

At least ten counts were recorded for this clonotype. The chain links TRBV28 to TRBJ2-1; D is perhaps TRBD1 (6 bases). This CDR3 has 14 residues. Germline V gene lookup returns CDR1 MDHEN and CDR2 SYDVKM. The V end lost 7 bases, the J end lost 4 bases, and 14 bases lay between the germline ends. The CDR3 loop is CASNQQGSYNEQFF. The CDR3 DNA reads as TGTGCCAGCAACCAGCAGGGGTCATACAATGAGCAGTTCTTC.

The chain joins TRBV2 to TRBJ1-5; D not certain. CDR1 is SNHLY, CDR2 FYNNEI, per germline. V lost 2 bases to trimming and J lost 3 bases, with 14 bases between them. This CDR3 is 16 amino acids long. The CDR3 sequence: CASSELFGRTNQPQHF. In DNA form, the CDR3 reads TGTGCCAGCAGTGAACTCTTTGGGCGGACCAATCAGCCCCAGCATTTT. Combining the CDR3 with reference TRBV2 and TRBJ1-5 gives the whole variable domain EPEVTQTPSHQVTQMGQEVILRCVPISNHLYFYWYRQILGQKVEFLVSFYNNEISEKSEIFDDQFSVERPDGSNFTLKIRSTKLEDSAMYFCASSELFGRTNQPQHFGDGTRLSIL.

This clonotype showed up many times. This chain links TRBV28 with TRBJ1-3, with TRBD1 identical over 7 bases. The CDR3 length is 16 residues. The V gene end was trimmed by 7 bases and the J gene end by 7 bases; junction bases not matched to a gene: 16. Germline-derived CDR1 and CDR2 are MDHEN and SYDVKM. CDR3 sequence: CASIHGTDGRGNTIYF. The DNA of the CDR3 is TGTGCCAGCATTCACGGGACAGATGGCCGGGGGAACACCATATATTTT.

The CDR3 loop reads CASRQGRVSYNEQFF. The CDR3 DNA reads as TGTGCCAGCAGACAGGGACGGGTCTCCTACAATGAGCAGTTCTTC. The rearrangement joins TRBV12-3 or TRBV12-4 to TRBJ2-1; D possibly corresponds to TRBD1 (6 bases). The CDR3 spans 15 residues. V lost 6 bases and J lost 0, with 12 bases in between.

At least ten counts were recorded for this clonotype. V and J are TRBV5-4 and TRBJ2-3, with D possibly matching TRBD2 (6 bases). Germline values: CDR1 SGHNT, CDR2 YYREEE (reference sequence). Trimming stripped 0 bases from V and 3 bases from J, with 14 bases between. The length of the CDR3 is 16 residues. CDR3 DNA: TGTGCCAGCAGCTTGGGGGTCGGGAGAGGAACAGATACGCAGTATTTT. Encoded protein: CASSLGVGRGTDTQYF. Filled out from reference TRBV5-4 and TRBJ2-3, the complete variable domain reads ETGVTQSPTHLIKTRGQQVTLRCSSQSGHNTVSWYQQALGQGPQFIFQYYREEENGRGNFPPRFSGLQFPNYSSELNVNALELDDSALYLCASSLGVGRGTDTQYFGPGTRLTVL.

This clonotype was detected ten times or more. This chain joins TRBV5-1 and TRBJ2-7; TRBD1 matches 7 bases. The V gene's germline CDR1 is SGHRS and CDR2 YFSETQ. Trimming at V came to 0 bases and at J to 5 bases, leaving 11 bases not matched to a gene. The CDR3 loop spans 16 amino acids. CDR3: CASSLVVDRAGNEQYF. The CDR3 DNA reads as TGCGCCAGCAGCTTGGTGGTAGACAGGGCCGGAAACGAGCAGTACTTC.

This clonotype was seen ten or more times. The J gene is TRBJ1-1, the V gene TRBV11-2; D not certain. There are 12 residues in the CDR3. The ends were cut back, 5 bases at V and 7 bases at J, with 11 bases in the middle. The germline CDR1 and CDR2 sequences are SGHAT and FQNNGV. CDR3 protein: CASSLARSEAFF. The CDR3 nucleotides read TGTGCCAGCAGCCTCGCCCGGAGTGAAGCTTTCTTT.

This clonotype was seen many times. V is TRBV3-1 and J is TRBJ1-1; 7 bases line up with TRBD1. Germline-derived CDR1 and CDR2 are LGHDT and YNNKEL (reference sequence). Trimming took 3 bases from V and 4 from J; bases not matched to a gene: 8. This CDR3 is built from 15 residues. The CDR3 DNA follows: TGTGCCAGCAGCCACTTCAAGACAGGGCTCACTGAAGCTTTCTTT. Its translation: CASSHFKTGLTEAFF.

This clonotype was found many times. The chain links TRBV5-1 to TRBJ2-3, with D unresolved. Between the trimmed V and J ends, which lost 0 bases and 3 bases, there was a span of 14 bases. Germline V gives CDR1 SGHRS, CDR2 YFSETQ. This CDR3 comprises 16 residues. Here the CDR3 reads CASSLVWQSETDTQYF. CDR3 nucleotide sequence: TGCGCCAGCAGCTTGGTCTGGCAAAGTGAGACAGATACGCAGTATTTT.

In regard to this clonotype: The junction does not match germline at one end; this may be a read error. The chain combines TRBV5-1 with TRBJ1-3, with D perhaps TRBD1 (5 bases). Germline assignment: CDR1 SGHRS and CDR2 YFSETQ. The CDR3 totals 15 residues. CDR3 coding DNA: TGCGCCGGCAGCTTGGGGGACGGCCCGGGGAACACCATATATTTT. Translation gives CAGSLGDGPGNTIYF.

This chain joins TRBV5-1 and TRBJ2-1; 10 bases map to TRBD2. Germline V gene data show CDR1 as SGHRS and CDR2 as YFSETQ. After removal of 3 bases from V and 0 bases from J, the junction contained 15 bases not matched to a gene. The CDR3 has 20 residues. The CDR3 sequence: CASSSVAGGSFGSSYNEQFF. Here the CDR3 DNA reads TGCGCCAGCAGCTCTGTAGCGGGAGGATCTTTCGGAAGCTCCTACAATGAGCAGTTCTTC. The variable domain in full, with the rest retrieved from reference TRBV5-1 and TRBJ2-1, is KAGVTQTPRYLIKTRGQQVTLSCSPISGHRSVSWYQQTPGQGLQFLFEYFSETQRNKGNFPGRFSGRQFSNSRSEMNVSTLELGDSALYLCASSSVAGGSFGSSYNEQFFGPGTRLTVL.